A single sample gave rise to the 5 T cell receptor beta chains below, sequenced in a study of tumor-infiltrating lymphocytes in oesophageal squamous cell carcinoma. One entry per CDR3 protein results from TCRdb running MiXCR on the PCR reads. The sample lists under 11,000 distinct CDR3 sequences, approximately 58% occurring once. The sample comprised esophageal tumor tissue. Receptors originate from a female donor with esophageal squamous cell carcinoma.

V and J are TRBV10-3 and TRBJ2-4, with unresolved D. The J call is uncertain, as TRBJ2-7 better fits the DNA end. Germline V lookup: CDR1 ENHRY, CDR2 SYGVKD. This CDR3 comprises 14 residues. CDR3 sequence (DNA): TGTGCCATCAGTGAGCGGTTACTTGCCTACGAGCAGTACTTC. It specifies CAISERLLAYEQYF.

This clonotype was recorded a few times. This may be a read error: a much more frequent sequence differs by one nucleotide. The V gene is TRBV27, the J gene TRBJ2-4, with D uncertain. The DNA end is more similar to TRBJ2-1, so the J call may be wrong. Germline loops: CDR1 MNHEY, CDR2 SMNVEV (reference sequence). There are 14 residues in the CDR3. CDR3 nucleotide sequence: TGTGCCAGCAGTTTAGGACCGGTTTCCCACGAGCAGTTCTTC. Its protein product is CASSLGPVSHEQFF.

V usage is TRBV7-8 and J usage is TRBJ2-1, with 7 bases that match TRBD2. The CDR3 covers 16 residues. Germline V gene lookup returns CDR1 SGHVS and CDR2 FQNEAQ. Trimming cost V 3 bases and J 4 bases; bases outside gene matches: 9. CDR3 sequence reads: CASSFLRDYRYNEQFF. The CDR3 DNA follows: TGTGCCAGCAGCTTCCTCCGGGACTACCGATACAATGAGCAGTTCTTC.

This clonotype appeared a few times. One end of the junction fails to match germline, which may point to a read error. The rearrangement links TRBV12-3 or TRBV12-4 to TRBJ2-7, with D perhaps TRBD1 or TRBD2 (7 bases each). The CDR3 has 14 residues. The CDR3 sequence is CASTRGGVNSPLHF. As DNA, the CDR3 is TGTGCCAGCACCAGGGGGGGTGTTAATTCACCCCTCCACTTC.

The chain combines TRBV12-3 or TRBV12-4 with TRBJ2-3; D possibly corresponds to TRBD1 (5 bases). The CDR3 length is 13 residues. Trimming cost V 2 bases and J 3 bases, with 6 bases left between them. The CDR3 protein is CASSLHRTDTQYF. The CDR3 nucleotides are TGTGCCAGCAGTTTACACAGGACAGATACGCAGTATTTT.